This entry lists 10 T cell receptor beta chains sequenced from one sample in a study of cytomegalovirus exposure and HLA in healthy donors. Amplification used 60 Vbeta primers and 13 Jbeta primers. Sequencing used immunoSEQ multiplex PCR; TCRdb keeps in-frame clones, though not all of them. The profile covers over 150,000 clones, with 80% appearing a single time and about 4.7% taken by the ten largest. The sample comprised PBMCs. All receptors derive from a man younger than 40 in good health and CMV-seronegative.

The chain employs TRBV7-2 and TRBJ1-5, with D perhaps matching TRBD1 (5 bases). The germline V and J ends were trimmed by 2 bases and 4 bases, with 12 bases remaining between them. Germline-derived CDR1 and CDR2 are SGHTA and FQGNSA. The CDR3 loop spans 15 amino acids. CDR3 amino acids: CASSLRRDGNQPQHF. The CDR3 coding sequence is TGTGCCAGCAGCTTAAGGCGGGACGGGAATCAGCCCCAGCATTTT.

J is TRBJ2-7 and V is TRBV5-1; D may be TRBD1 (7 bases). V gave up 4 bases and J gave up 6 bases, with 20 bases separating them. The CDR3 loop spans 15 amino acids. Germline CDR1 reads SGHRS; CDR2 reads YFSETQ. CDR3 sequence reads: CASSPQTGRKGEQYF. In DNA, the CDR3 is TGCGCCAGCAGCCCACAGACAGGGAGGAAGGGCGAGCAGTACTTC.

V usage is TRBV28 and J usage is TRBJ2-7, with 10 bases identical to TRBD2. Trimming at V came to 5 bases and at J to 3 bases, leaving 7 bases not matched to a gene. This CDR3 is 15 amino acids long. The germline V gene has CDR1 MDHEN and CDR2 SYDVKM. The CDR3 loop is CASSPLASGSYEQYF. Here the CDR3 DNA reads TGTGCCAGCAGTCCCCTAGCTAGCGGGAGCTACGAGCAGTACTTC.

The chain employs TRBV9 and TRBJ2-2; the D gene is possibly TRBD1 (6 bases). Trimming took off 4 bases at V and 6 bases at J, with 13 bases between the two ends. This CDR3 is built from 14 residues. Germline loops: CDR1 SGDLS, CDR2 YYNGEE. In DNA form, the CDR3 reads TGTGCCAGCAGCCCGACAGGAATCGCCGGGGAGCTGTTTTTT. This gives the protein CASSPTGIAGELFF.

V usage is TRBV18 and J usage is TRBJ2-7; TRBD2 aligns across 7 bases. The CDR3 length is 16 residues. Unmatched junction bases numbered 7, after V lost 2 bases and J lost 0 bases. Per the germline V gene, CDR1 is KGHSH and CDR2 is LQKENI. This chain's CDR3 is CASSPVSGWSSYEQYF. The CDR3 DNA is TGTGCCAGCTCACCAGTTAGCGGGTGGAGCTCCTACGAGCAGTACTTC.

This clone has only one observation. J is TRBJ2-5 and V is TRBV27; 13 nucleotides line up with TRBD2. The V gene end was trimmed by 3 bases and the J gene end by 4 bases; junction bases not matched to a gene: 5. The CDR3 runs 16 residues. Germline-derived CDR1 and CDR2 are MNHEY and SMNVEV (reference sequence). CDR3 residues: CASSFARTSGRETQYF. In nucleotides, the CDR3 is TGTGCCAGCAGTTTCGCCCGGACTAGCGGGAGAGAGACCCAGTACTTC.

The chain is built from TRBV19 and TRBJ2-6, with D unresolved. Trimming pared 5 bases from V and 5 bases from J, leaving 7 bases between. This CDR3 spans 13 amino acids. From germline, CDR1 is LNHDA and CDR2 SQIVND (reference sequence). The CDR3 bases are TGTGCCAGTAGTGTTTCTAGGGCCAACGTCCTGACTTTC. As protein: CASSVSRANVLTF. The full variable domain, completed using reference TRBV19 and TRBJ2-6, is DGGITQSPKYLFRKEGQNVTLSCEQNLNHDAMYWYRQDPGQGLRLIYYSQIVNDFQKGDIAEGYSVSREKKESFPLTVTSAQKNPTAFYLCASSVSRANVLTFGAGSRLTVL.

CDR3 in DNA: TGTGCCAGCAGCGTAGACAGCGGGGCCTACAATGAGCAGTTCTTC. It is translated as CASSVDSGAYNEQFF. The chain employs TRBV9 and TRBJ2-1, with 7 bases fitting TRBD2. The V gene's germline CDR1 is SGDLS and CDR2 YYNGEE. J was trimmed by 2 bases and V by 0 bases; bases with no gene match: 2. CDR3 length: 15 residues.

The gene calls are TRBV7-8 and TRBJ2-3, with 12 bases matching TRBD2. With 5 bases clipped from V and 6 bases from J, the junction kept 9 bases outside the gene matches. CDR3 length equals 16 residues. The germline V gene encodes CDR1 SGHVS and CDR2 FQNEAQ. CDR3 sequence: CASSLRTSGTRDTQYF. The CDR3 DNA reads TGTGCCAGCAGCCTACGGACTAGCGGGACCAGGGATACGCAGTATTTT.

The gene calls are TRBV2 and TRBJ2-7; 7 bases agree with TRBD2. CDR1 and CDR2 (germline): SNHLY, FYNNEI. CDR3 length: 13 amino acids. The J segment lost 2 bases and the V segment lost 7 bases, leaving 5 bases of the junction unmatched. The chain's CDR3 is CASTRAGTYEQYF. CDR3 nucleotide sequence: TGTGCCAGCACGCGAGCGGGGACCTACGAGCAGTACTTC.